The rows below give T cell receptor beta chains drawn from one sample of a study of T cell repertoires and leukemia-associated antigens. Which antigens these TCRs recognize remains unknown. TCRdb re-called the 5' RACE reads with MiXCR, one entry per CDR3 protein. This table has approximately 12,000 distinct CDR3 sequences, more than 40% appearing once. Sequencing was carried out using CD3+ T cells sorted from blood and cultured. The receptor set was obtained from a female donor in good health. Both conserved end residues are part of each CDR3. The D gene is left open where the match is weak. Clone size is shown for a subset of rows, as once, few, many or a class of expanded clone.

TRBV20-1	TRBD2	medium-sized	TRBJ2-7	TGCAGTGCTAGAGATAGTATTAGGGGCGGGAGCATTATCTACGAGCAGTACTTC	CSARDSIRGGSIIYEQYF
TRBV20-1	.	few	TRBJ2-5	TGCAGTGTCAGCCCACTGTTGGGGGAGACCCAGTACTTC	CSVSPLLGETQYF
TRBV4-3	.	many	TRBJ2-3	TGCGCCAGCAGCCAAAAAGGTCCAGATACGCAGTATTTT	CASSQKGPDTQYF
TRBV19	.	few	TRBJ1-1	TGTGCCAGTAGAGCAACTTGGGCAGCTTTCTTT	CASRATWAAFF
TRBV28	TRBD2	.	TRBJ2-1	TGTGCCAGCCTCAGCGGGACCTACAATGAGCAGTTCTTC	CASLSGTYNEQFF
TRBV6-5	.	few	TRBJ2-3	TGTGCCAGCAGTTACTCGTCAACTAGCACAGATACGCAGTATTTT	CASSYSSTSTDTQYF
TRBV15	.	.	TRBJ2-1	TGTCCCACCAGCAGAGGTTATAGCACCTCTCACAATGAGCAGTTCTTC	CPTSRGYSTSHNEQFF
TRBV5-1	TRBD2	medium-sized	TRBJ2-6	TGCGCCAGCCTCCTCCTGCCGGGGGGCTCTGGGGCCAACGTCCTGACTTTC	CASLLLPGGSGANVLTF
TRBV5-1	TRBD2	.	TRBJ2-5	TGCGCCAGCAGCTTGGACGGTAGCGGGGGATTCCAAGAGACCCAGTACTTC	CASSLDGSGGFQETQYF
TRBV27	.	many	TRBJ2-7	TGTGCCAGATATCCCGGGTTGGTAGGGGACTACGAGCAGTACTTC	CARYPGLVGDYEQYF
TRBV2	.	.	TRBJ2-1	TGTGCCAGCAGCAACGGCCGCGAGCAGTTCTTC	CASSNGREQFF
TRBV27	.	.	TRBJ1-6	TGTGCCAGCAGTCGAGGACAGTTCGGGTATTCACCCCTCCACTTT	CASSRGQFGYSPLHF
TRBV21-1	.	.	TRBJ2-5	TGTGCCAGCAGCAAAAGTCCGGGACAGGGGGGGACCCAGTACTTC	CASSKSPGQGGTQYF
TRBV20-1	.	.	TRBJ2-3	TGCAGTGCCCGCTTGGGAGATACGCAGTATTTT	CSARLGDTQYF
TRBV18	TRBD1	.	TRBJ2-7	TGTGCCAGCTCACCCATCCAGACAGGGAAAGAGTACGAGCAGTACTTC	CASSPIQTGKEYEQYF
TRBV12-3/TRBV12-4	.	.	TRBJ2-1	TGTGCCAGCAGTTTAGGAGGGGAGAATGAGCAGTTCTTC	CASSLGGENEQFF
TRBV27	TRBD2	.	TRBJ2-1	TGTGCCAGCAGTTCATGGACTAGCGGTCTGGGGGATGAGCAGTTCTTC	CASSSWTSGLGDEQFF
TRBV5-6	TRBD2	.	TRBJ2-5	TGTGCCAGCAGCCCTTGGACTAGCGGGAGGTCTTTGACCCAGTACTTC	CASSPWTSGRSLTQYF
TRBV20-1	TRBD2	.	TRBJ2-1	TGCAGTGCTCTCGGGACTAGCGGGAAAGGGAATGAGCAGTTCTTC	CSALGTSGKGNEQFF
TRBV28	TRBD1	.	TRBJ2-1	TGTGCCAGCAACTCCTTAGGGGCAGGGGGTAGAAATGAGCAGTTCTTC	CASNSLGAGGRNEQFF
TRBV13	.	few	TRBJ1-2	TGTGCCAGCAGCCCACGACAGAACGTGTACACCTTC	CASSPRQNVYTF
TRBV5-1	.	.	TRBJ2-1	TGCGCCAGCAGCCAATTAGCAAACAATGAGCAGTTCTTC	CASSQLANNEQFF
TRBV20-1	TRBD1	medium-sized	TRBJ2-2	TGCAGTCCCAGACCGACAGGGGGGCCAAGCGGGGAGCTGTTTTTT	CSPRPTGGPSGELFF